The 18 T cell receptor beta chains presented below share a single source sample, sequenced in a study of CD8+CD57+ T cells in acquired aplastic anemia. Genomic DNA provided the template from which TCR beta VDJ and CDR3 profiles were obtained. TCRdb called the reads again in MiXCR, with one record for every CDR3 protein. The sample records around 200,000 distinct CDR3 sequences, roughly half being singletons. The source material was sorted CD4+, CD8+, or CD8+CD57+ T cells (not recorded which) from PBMCs. All receptors come from a human donor in good health, serving as a control.

This clonotype was picked up one time. A much more abundant neighbour one base away suggests this may be a read error. This chain joins TRBV6-1 and TRBJ2-1; D might be TRBD1 (6 bases). CDR3 length: 12 residues. The germline gives CDR1 MNHNS, CDR2 SASEGT. The V end was cut by 7 bases, the J end by 6 bases, with 10 bases between. The CDR3 region is CASMGHTNEQFF. The CDR3 nucleotides are TGTGCCAGCATGGGACATACCAATGAGCAGTTCTTC.

The chain combines TRBV6-5 with TRBJ1-2; 9 nucleotides match TRBD1. The CDR3 runs 14 residues. The V gene's germline CDR1 is MNHEY and CDR2 SVGAGI. J lost 6 bases, V lost 7 bases, and 9 bases had no gene match. DNA for the CDR3: TGTGCCAGCAACGCCGGGACAGGGTTGGATGGCTACACCTTC. It is translated as CASNAGTGLDGYTF.

The chain employs TRBV20-1 and TRBJ2-3; 7 bases align to TRBD1. The J call is uncertain, as TRBJ1-5 better fits the DNA end. The CDR3 totals 12 residues. Looked up from germline, CDR1 is DFQATT and CDR2 is SNEGSKA (reference sequence). The CDR3 DNA reads as TGCAGTGCCAGGGGGTTCGCAGATACGCAGCATTTT. Translation gives CSARGFADTQHF.

The rearrangement links TRBV7-9 to TRBJ1-1; D is undetermined. V shed 3 bases and J shed 0 bases, with 17 bases lying between them. The CDR3 extends over 17 amino acids. Looked up from germline, CDR1 is SEHNR and CDR2 is FQNEAQ (reference sequence). The CDR3 DNA sequence: TGTGCCAGCAGCTTGCGGTCCCAGGCTCACATGAACACTGAAGCTTTCTTT. Protein product: CASSLRSQAHMNTEAFF.

This chain links TRBV7-2 with TRBJ2-1; D is perhaps TRBD2 (5 bases). Germline lookup yields CDR1 SGHTA and CDR2 FQGNSA. The V gene lost 8 bases and the J gene lost 9 bases, with 20 bases spanning the gap. The CDR3 has 14 residues. CDR3 sequence (DNA): TGTGCCAGCGACCAAGGCGGGCTGCACAGTGAGCAGTTCTTC. Its protein is CASDQGGLHSEQFF. Full variable domain (outside the CDR3, taken from reference TRBV7-2 and TRBJ2-1): GAGVSQSPSNKVTEKGKDVELRCDPISGHTALYWYRQSLGQGLEFLIYFQGNSAPDKSGLPSDRFSAERTGGSVSTLTIQRTQQEDSAVYLCASDQGGLHSEQFFGPGTRLTVL.

The genes are TRBV20-1 and TRBJ2-3; 12 bases are a match to TRBD2. The CDR3 runs to 16 residues. Unmatched junction bases numbered 8, after V lost 6 bases and J lost 1 base. The germline gives CDR1 DFQATT, CDR2 SNEGSKA (reference sequence). The CDR3 loop is CSAGPLAGGRTDTQYF. The CDR3 region has the DNA TGCAGTGCAGGCCCCCTAGCGGGGGGGCGCACAGATACGCAGTATTTT.

V gene TRBV20-1 combines with J gene TRBJ1-6, with 11 bases aligning to TRBD1. The CDR3 runs 17 residues. With V trimmed by 0 bases and J by 3 bases, 4 bases remained unmatched. Germline loops: CDR1 DFQATT, CDR2 SNEGSKA (reference sequence). This CDR3 reads CSARDRTGGIYNSPLHF. CDR3 nucleotides: TGCAGTGCTAGAGATCGGACAGGGGGCATCTATAATTCACCCCTCCACTTT.

For this clonotype: A much larger clonotype is one base distant, so this may be a read error. The genes are TRBV12-3 or TRBV12-4 and TRBJ1-5; D unresolved. CDR3 size: 14 residues. V lost 6 bases, J lost 0 bases, and 9 bases lay in between. In DNA, the CDR3 is TGTGCCAGCAGCTGCACAGCTAGCAATCAGCCCCAGCATTTT. It yields the protein CASSCTASNQPQHF.

This clonotype was detected many times. The rearrangement joins TRBV30 to TRBJ2-7; D perhaps matches TRBD2 (5 bases). Germline lookup yields CDR1 GTSNPN and CDR2 SVGIG (reference sequence). This CDR3 has 14 residues. Trimming removed 3 bases from V and 3 bases from J, with 15 bases in between. CDR3 sequence: CAWRGSGTHYEQYF. CDR3 sequence (DNA): TGTGCCTGGAGGGGATCGGGAACCCACTACGAGCAGTACTTC.

This clonotype was counted once. This sequence joins TRBV19 and TRBJ1-2; TRBD1 matches 10 bases. The CDR3 sequence is 13 residues long. Germline V gene sequence: CDR1 LNHDA, CDR2 SQIVND (reference sequence). Unmatched junction bases numbered 0, after V lost 5 bases and J lost 3 bases. The CDR3 bases are TGTGCCAGTAGTGGGACAGGGGACTATGGCTACACCTTC. The encoded protein is CASSGTGDYGYTF.

The rearrangement joins TRBV18 to TRBJ2-7, with 7 nucleotides matching TRBD2. The CDR3 spans 14 residues. From germline, CDR1 is KGHSH and CDR2 LQKENI. V was clipped by 0 bases and J by 6 bases; unmatched bases: 5. CDR3 loop: CASSPPGLTLEQYF. The CDR3 coding sequence is TGTGCCAGCTCACCACCGGGACTAACCCTCGAGCAGTACTTC.

The table lists this clonotype with many counts. J is TRBJ1-1 and V is TRBV6-2 or TRBV6-3; weak D call: TRBD1 (6 bases). Trimming removed 2 bases at V and 3 bases at J, with 10 bases between. This CDR3 comprises 14 residues. In germline, CDR1 is MNHEY, CDR2 SVGEGT. The CDR3 DNA follows: TGTGCCAGCAGTTACCGCAGGGGCGACACTGAAGCTTTCTTT. Translation: CASSYRRGDTEAFF.

This clonotype was detected only a few times. The rearrangement uses TRBV5-5 and TRBJ1-2; 7 nucleotides match TRBD1. The CDR3 totals 15 residues. V lost 1 base, J lost 12 bases, and 15 bases stayed unmatched. CDR1 and CDR2 from the germline V gene are SGHKS and YYEKEE (reference sequence). The CDR3 DNA sequence: TGTGCCAGCAGCTTGTGGTATAGGGGGCAAAGTGGAAACACCTTC. It yields the protein CASSLWYRGQSGNTF. The full variable domain, its missing parts supplied by reference TRBV5-5 and TRBJ1-2, is DAGVTQSPTHLIKTRGQQVTLRCSPISGHKSVSWYQQVLGQGPQFIFQYYEKEERGRGNFPDRFSARQFPNYSSELNVNALLLGDSALYLCASSLWYRGQSGNTFGSGTRLTVV.

The chain employs TRBV19 and TRBJ1-5; no firm D call. Deletions cut 2 bases from V and 0 bases from J, with 2 bases between. From germline, CDR1 is LNHDA and CDR2 SQIVND (reference sequence). The length of the CDR3 is 13 residues. The CDR3 reads CASSISSNQPQHF. CDR3 sequence (DNA): TGTGCCAGTAGTATATCTAGCAATCAGCCCCAGCATTTT.

This clonotype was counted many times. This chain joins TRBV6-2 or TRBV6-3 and TRBJ1-6; D possibly corresponds to TRBD1 (5 bases). This CDR3 is 14 amino acids long. CDR1 is MNHEY and CDR2 is SVGEGT in the germline V gene. V was cut by 1 base and J by 6 bases, with 7 bases left in between. The CDR3 spells CASSYWDLNSPLHF. DNA for the CDR3: TGTGCCAGCAGTTACTGGGACCTTAATTCACCCCTCCACTTT.

The J gene is TRBJ2-7, the V gene TRBV25-1; D is ambiguous. Germline values: CDR1 MGHDK, CDR2 SYGVNS. Between the trimmed V and J ends, which lost 3 bases and 0 bases, there was a span of 9 bases. CDR3 length: 14 amino acids. CDR3 DNA: TGTGCCAGCAGTGACGAAACGAGCTCCTACGAGCAGTACTTC. Amino acid sequence: CASSDETSSYEQYF.

This clonotype was detected many times. J is TRBJ2-1 and V is TRBV7-8, with D unresolved. V lost 4 bases and J 10 bases, leaving 26 bases between the germline ends. The V gene's germline CDR1 is SGHVS and CDR2 FQNEAQ. The CDR3 loop spans 17 amino acids. The CDR3 spells CASSSKTSPLSPTEQFF. The CDR3 nucleotides are TGTGCCAGCAGCTCCAAAACGTCTCCACTTTCCCCAACAGAGCAGTTCTTC.

This clonotype was seen once. This rearrangement joins TRBV7-8 to TRBJ1-1, with D unresolved. The CDR3 loop spans 13 amino acids. Deletions cut 5 bases from V and 5 bases from J, with 12 bases between. Germline loops: CDR1 SGHVS, CDR2 FQNEAQ. CDR3 bases: TGTGCCAGCAGCCTCACGACAAGAACTGAAGCTTTCTTT. Its protein product is CASSLTTRTEAFF.